The clone carrying this T cell receptor (beta chain) has more than one count but fewer than ten. These data come from a study of regulatory T cells in long-lasting Graves disease. The authors built TCR beta libraries using iRepertoire HTBI primers and Arm-PCR of CDR3 regions. TCRdb used MiXCR to reprocess the multiplex PCR reads, holding one entry per CDR3 protein. The table lists a few hundred thousand distinct CDR3 sequences, 21% of them singletons. There are 15 residues in the CDR3. Per germline, CDR1 SQVTM and CDR2 ANQGSEA. Deletions cut 3 bases from V and 6 bases from J, with 17 bases between. Time point reported: persistent/refractory GD, antithyroid drugs over 5 years with positive TRAb. PBMC RNA served as the TCR library source.

The material was peripheral blood mononuclear cells (PBMCs), obtained when the disease was refractory, from a patient treated with antithyroid drugs. The V call is TRBV29-1, the J call TRBJ2-2; maybe TRBD1 (7 bases). The receptor's source is a female donor with Graves disease. CDR3 in DNA: TGCAGCGTTGAGCGCTTAGCGGACAGGCCCGGGGAGCTGTTTTTT. It is translated as CSVERLADRPGELFF.